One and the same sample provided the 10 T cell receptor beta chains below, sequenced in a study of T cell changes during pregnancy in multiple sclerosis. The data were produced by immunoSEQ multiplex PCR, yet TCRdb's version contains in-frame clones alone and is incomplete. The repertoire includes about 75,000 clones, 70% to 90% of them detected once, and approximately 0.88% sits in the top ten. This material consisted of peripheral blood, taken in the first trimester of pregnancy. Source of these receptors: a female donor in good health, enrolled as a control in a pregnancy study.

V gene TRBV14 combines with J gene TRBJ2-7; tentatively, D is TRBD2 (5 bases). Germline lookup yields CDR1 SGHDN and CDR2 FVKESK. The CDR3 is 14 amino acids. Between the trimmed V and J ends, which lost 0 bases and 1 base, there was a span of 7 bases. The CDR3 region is CASSQEKRSYEQYF. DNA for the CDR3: TGTGCCAGCAGCCAAGAGAAGCGGTCCTACGAGCAGTACTTC.

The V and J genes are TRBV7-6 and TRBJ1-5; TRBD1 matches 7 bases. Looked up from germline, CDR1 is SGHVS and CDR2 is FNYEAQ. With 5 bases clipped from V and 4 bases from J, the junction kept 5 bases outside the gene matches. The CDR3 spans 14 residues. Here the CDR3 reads CASSLGQNNQPQHF. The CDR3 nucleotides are TGTGCCAGCAGCCTGGGACAGAATAATCAGCCCCAGCATTTT.

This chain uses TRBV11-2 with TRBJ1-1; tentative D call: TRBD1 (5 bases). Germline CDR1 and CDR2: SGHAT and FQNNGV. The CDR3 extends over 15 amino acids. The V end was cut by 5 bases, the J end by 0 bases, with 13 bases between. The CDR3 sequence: CASSVTPGLNTEAFF. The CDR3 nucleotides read TGTGCCAGCAGCGTCACCCCAGGGCTGAACACTGAAGCTTTCTTT.

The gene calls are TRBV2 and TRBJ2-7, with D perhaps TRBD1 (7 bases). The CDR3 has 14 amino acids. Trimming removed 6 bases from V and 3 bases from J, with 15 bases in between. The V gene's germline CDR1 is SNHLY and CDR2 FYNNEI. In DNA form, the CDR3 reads TGTGCCAGCAGGGAGGGGGCTTTAATCTACGAGCAGTACTTC. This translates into CASREGALIYEQYF.

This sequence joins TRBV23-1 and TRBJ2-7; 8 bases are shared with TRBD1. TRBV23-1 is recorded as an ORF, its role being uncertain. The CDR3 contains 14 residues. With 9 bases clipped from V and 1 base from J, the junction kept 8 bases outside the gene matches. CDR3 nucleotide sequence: TGCGCCAGTTCCAGGGGGCGTTCGTCCTACGAGCAGTACTTC. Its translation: CASSRGRSSYEQYF.

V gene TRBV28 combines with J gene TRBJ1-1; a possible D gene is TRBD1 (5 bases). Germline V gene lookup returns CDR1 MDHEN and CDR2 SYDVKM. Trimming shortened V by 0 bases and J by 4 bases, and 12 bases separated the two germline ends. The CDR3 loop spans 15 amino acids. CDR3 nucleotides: TGTGCCAGCAGTTTATGGTCGGGGAGGGGCACTGAAGCTTTCTTT. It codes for CASSLWSGRGTEAFF.

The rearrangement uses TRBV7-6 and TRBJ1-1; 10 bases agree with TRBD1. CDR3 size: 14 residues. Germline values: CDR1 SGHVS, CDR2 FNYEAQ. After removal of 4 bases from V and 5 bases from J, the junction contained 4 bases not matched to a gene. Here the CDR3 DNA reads TGTGCCAGCAGCTACGGACAGGGGGAGACTGAAGCTTTCTTT. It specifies CASSYGQGETEAFF.

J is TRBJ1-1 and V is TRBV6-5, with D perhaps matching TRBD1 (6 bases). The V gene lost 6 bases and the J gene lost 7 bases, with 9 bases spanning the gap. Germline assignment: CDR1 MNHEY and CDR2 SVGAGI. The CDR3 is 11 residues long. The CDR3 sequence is CASREDSEAFF. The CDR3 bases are TGTGCCAGCAGGGAGGACAGTGAAGCTTTCTTT.

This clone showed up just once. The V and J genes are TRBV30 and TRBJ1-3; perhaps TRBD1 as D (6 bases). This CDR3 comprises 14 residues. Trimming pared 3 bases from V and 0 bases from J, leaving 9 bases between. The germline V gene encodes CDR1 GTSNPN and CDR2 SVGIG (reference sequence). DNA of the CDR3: TGTGCCTGGAGCCAGGGGTTCTCTGGAAACACCATATATTTT. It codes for CAWSQGFSGNTIYF.

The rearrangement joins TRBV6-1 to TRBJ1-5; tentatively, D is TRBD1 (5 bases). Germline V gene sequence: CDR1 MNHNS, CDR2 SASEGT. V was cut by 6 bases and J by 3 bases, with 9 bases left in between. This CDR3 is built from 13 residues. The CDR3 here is CASSTGNNQPQHF. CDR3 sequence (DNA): TGTGCCAGCAGCACAGGCAACAATCAGCCCCAGCATTTT.